Below, 20 T cell receptor beta chains from the same sample are listed, as sequenced in a study of blood T cell repertoires in COVID-19. Data came from immunoSEQ multiplex PCR; TCRdb stores just in-frame clones and leaves some out. Here the sample spans more than 200,000 clones, 70% to 90% being singletons. Sequenced: peripheral blood. These receptors came from an older woman with active or convalescent COVID-19.

This clone has only one observation. This same CDR3 is encoded by further DNA sequences in the sample. This sequence joins TRBV10-3 and TRBJ2-7; no firm D call. Looked up from germline, CDR1 is ENHRY and CDR2 is SYGVKD. Trimming took off 8 bases at V and 0 bases at J, with 8 bases between the two ends. The CDR3 extends over 12 amino acids. This CDR3 reads CAISGSSYEQYF. In nucleotides, the CDR3 is TGTGCCATCTCTGGCAGCTCCTACGAGCAGTACTTC.

The chain links TRBV6-2 or TRBV6-3 to TRBJ1-1; D not certain. Germline assignment: CDR1 MNHEY and CDR2 SVGEGT. V dropped 4 bases and J dropped 7 bases, with 19 bases sitting between them. The CDR3 has 15 amino acids. CDR3 protein: CASSSPFEAQIEAFF. CDR3 DNA sequence: TGTGCCAGCAGTTCCCCCTTCGAGGCCCAGATTGAAGCTTTCTTT.

The chain is built from TRBV7-2 and TRBJ2-1; 13 bases map to TRBD2. Losses at the gene ends were 5 bases for V and 6 bases for J; bases not matched to a gene: 7. Germline-derived CDR1 and CDR2 are SGHTA and FQGNSA. There are 16 residues in the CDR3. CDR3 protein: CASSPPGLAGLNEQFF. The CDR3 DNA reads as TGTGCCAGCAGCCCGCCGGGACTAGCGGGGCTCAATGAGCAGTTCTTC.

The chain joins TRBV15 to TRBJ2-1; possibly TRBD1 for D (5 bases). The CDR3 runs to 13 residues. Germline-derived CDR1 and CDR2 are LNHNV and YYDKDF (reference sequence). V was shortened by 0 bases and J by 5 bases, with 5 bases between the two germline ends. Here the CDR3 DNA reads TGTGCCACCAGCAGAGACAGGGACAATGAGCAGTTCTTC. Its translation is CATSRDRDNEQFF.

The chain combines TRBV4-2 with TRBJ1-4, with D possibly matching TRBD1 (6 bases). Trimming removed 0 bases at V and 7 bases at J, with 18 bases between. Looked up from germline, CDR1 is LGHNA and CDR2 is YNFKEQ. This CDR3 contains 17 residues. The CDR3 bases are TGTGCCAGCAGCCAAGAGCTCTTAGGGGGGGCGGGTGAAAAACTGTTTTTT. Translating gives CASSQELLGGAGEKLFF.

The chain joins TRBV5-1 to TRBJ2-5; TRBD2 matches 10 bases. Losses at the gene ends were 4 bases for V and 7 bases for J; bases not matched to a gene: 7. The CDR3 is made up of 14 amino acids. In germline, CDR1 is SGHRS, CDR2 YFSETQ. CDR3 coding DNA: TGCGCCAGCAGCCCGGGGACTAGCGAGGGGACCCAGTACTTC. Protein product: CASSPGTSEGTQYF.

V usage is TRBV28 and J usage is TRBJ2-5; TRBD2 agrees at 8 bases. Germline trimming cut 7 bases from V and 5 bases from J; bases unmatched to any gene: 9. CDR1 and CDR2 from the germline V gene are MDHEN and SYDVKM. CDR3 length equals 14 residues. The CDR3 loop is CASTPGGGSETQYF. The CDR3 region has the DNA TGTGCCAGCACCCCGGGGGGGGGTTCGGAGACCCAGTACTTC.

The chain links TRBV15 to TRBJ1-6; a weak D match, TRBD1 (6 bases). Trimming took 2 bases from V and 7 from J, leaving 12 bases between them. Germline V gives CDR1 LNHNV, CDR2 YYDKDF (reference sequence). The CDR3 has 15 residues. CDR3 in DNA: TGTGCCACCAGCAGACAGGGGTTAGGAAATTCACCCCTCCACTTT. Translated, it gives CATSRQGLGNSPLHF.

The rearrangement uses TRBV6-6 and TRBJ1-6; D not certain. Germline CDR1 is MNHNY and CDR2 is SVGAGI (reference sequence). The CDR3 is 14 amino acids. V was trimmed by 4 bases and J by 6 bases, leaving 10 bases between them. CDR3 bases: TGTGCCAGCAGTTTTGGCCTGATTAATTCACCCCTCCACTTT. It is translated as CASSFGLINSPLHF.

The V and J genes are TRBV7-6 and TRBJ2-1; 13 bases match TRBD2. V was pared by 1 base and J by 0 bases, with 6 bases of the junction left unmatched. Germline CDR1 and CDR2: SGHVS and FNYEAQ. The CDR3 consists of 19 residues. This chain's CDR3 is CASSLGTSGGRYSYNEQFF. DNA for the CDR3: TGTGCCAGCAGCTTAGGGACTAGCGGGGGTAGATACTCCTACAATGAGCAGTTCTTC. Full variable domain (missing parts from reference TRBV7-6 and TRBJ2-1): GAGVSQSPRYKVTKRGQDVALRCDPISGHVSLYWYRQALGQGPEFLTYFNYEAQQDKSGLPNDRFSAERPEGSISTLTIQRTEQRDSAMYRCASSLGTSGGRYSYNEQFFGPGTRLTVL.

The rearrangement links TRBV30 to TRBJ1-2; weak D call: TRBD1 (5 bases). V was trimmed by 0 bases and J by 2 bases, leaving 10 bases between them. Germline CDR1 and CDR2: GTSNPN and SVGIG (reference sequence). This CDR3 comprises 14 residues. CDR3 coding DNA: TGTGCCTGGAGTGTAGGGGTTTGGAACTATGGCTACACCTTC. It codes for CAWSVGVWNYGYTF.

The chain employs TRBV5-1 and TRBJ2-1; 9 nucleotides agree with TRBD1. The CDR3 spans 17 residues. The trim removed 0 bases at V and 7 bases at J, leaving 11 bases unmatched. From germline, CDR1 is SGHRS and CDR2 YFSETQ. CDR3 in DNA: TGCGCCAGCAGCTTGGCTTTCGGGACAGGGTATGCGAATGAGCAGTTCTTC. It translates to CASSLAFGTGYANEQFF.

This clone was observed once. V gene TRBV10-3 combines with J gene TRBJ1-2; 9 positions match TRBD1. Germline values: CDR1 ENHRY, CDR2 SYGVKD. This CDR3 is built from 14 residues. V lost 5 bases and J lost 4; bases outside the gene matches: 5. In nucleotides, the CDR3 is TGTGCCATCAGTACAGGGGGCGAGAGCTATGGCTACACCTTC. Its protein product is CAISTGGESYGYTF.

This rearrangement joins TRBV18 to TRBJ2-7, with TRBD1 as a possible D gene (5 bases). The V gene lost 3 bases and the J gene lost 0 bases, with 12 bases spanning the gap. The CDR3 is made up of 15 amino acids. CDR1 and CDR2 from the germline V gene are KGHSH and LQKENI. The CDR3 loop reads CASSPGRVDSYEQYF. DNA of the CDR3: TGTGCCAGCTCACCGGGCAGGGTCGACTCCTACGAGCAGTACTTC.

The chain links TRBV12-1 to TRBJ2-1; the D call in the table, TRBD2, was not verified against the DNA. TRBV12-1 is an annotated pseudogene. This CDR3 is built from 14 residues. CDR3 region: CASSFGTTHNEQFF. The CDR3 nucleotides are TGTGCCAGCAGTTTCGGGACTACCCACAATGAGCAGTTCTTC.

The chain is built from TRBV5-4 and TRBJ2-1, with TRBD2 as a possible D gene (5 bases). Germline V gene lookup returns CDR1 SGHNT and CDR2 YYREEE (reference sequence). V was trimmed by 4 bases and J by 0 bases, leaving 8 bases between them. The CDR3 sequence is 14 residues long. The CDR3 coding sequence is TGTGCCAGCAGCCGGGCGGGCTCCTACAATGAGCAGTTCTTC. This encodes CASSRAGSYNEQFF.

The V call is TRBV7-9, the J call TRBJ1-1, with D possibly TRBD1 on 6 matching bases. Trimming removed 2 bases from V and 6 bases from J, with 10 bases in between. The CDR3 consists of 13 residues. In germline, CDR1 is SEHNR, CDR2 FQNEAQ (reference sequence). The CDR3 region is CASSLWGRPEAFF. The CDR3, as DNA: TGTGCCAGCAGCTTATGGGGGCGCCCTGAAGCTTTCTTT.

V and J are TRBV4-3 and TRBJ1-3; D is perhaps TRBD1 (6 bases). V was shortened by 4 bases and J by 0 bases, with 7 bases between the two germline ends. Per germline, CDR1 LGHNA and CDR2 YSLEER. The CDR3 has 14 amino acids. In DNA, the CDR3 is TGCGCCAGCAGCCCACAGGGCTCTGGAAACACCATATATTTT. It yields the protein CASSPQGSGNTIYF.

The gene calls are TRBV6-2 or TRBV6-3 and TRBJ2-7, with D perhaps TRBD2 (6 bases). V shed 2 bases and J shed 6 bases, with 20 bases lying between them. CDR3 length: 16 residues. The germline V gene encodes CDR1 MNHEY and CDR2 SVGEGT. The CDR3 nucleotides are TGTGCCAGCAGTTACCATATGGACGGGCGGGGTCTCGAGCAGTACTTC. It translates to CASSYHMDGRGLEQYF.

The genes are TRBV3-1 (or the pseudogene TRBV3-2) and TRBJ2-2, with TRBD1 matching over 7 bases. V gave up 3 bases and J gave up 8 bases; unmatched junction bases: 12. This CDR3 comprises 16 residues. CDR1 and CDR2 (germline): LGHDT, YNNKEL (reference sequence). CDR3 DNA: TGTGCCAGCAGCCATTCAGCAACAGGGGAAGGTGGGGAGCTGTTTTTT. It specifies CASSHSATGEGGELFF.